The 2 T cell receptor beta chains below come from one sample, sequenced in a study of cytotoxic CD8 clonotypes in ibrutinib-treated CLL (dated by TCRdb to about 2021). The library relied on the immunoSEQ multiplex PCR assay. The table comes from immuneACCESS by way of TCRdb, which keeps in-frame sequences with V and J called. Part of the clones is missing from these tables; in studies checked, under half for an unresolved V gene and the rest for unknown reasons. Counted in this sample were approximately 70,000 clones; around 80% of them appeared once. The ten largest clones take up 7.5% to 8% of the sample. The time point label here, explained by the study, means: progressive disease on ibrutinib. This sample comprised PBMCs, obtained at disease progression, from a patient treated with ibrutinib. These TCRs come from a human donor with chronic lymphocytic leukemia.

The chain combines TRBV29-1 with TRBJ1-2; 8 bases are a match to TRBD1. The ends lost 2 bases at V and 4 bases at J; junction bases unmatched: 3. Germline CDR1 is SQVTM and CDR2 is ANQGSEA. There are 13 residues in the CDR3. The DNA for the CDR3 is TGCAGCGTTGAAACCGACAGGGGCTATGGCTACACCTTC. Its translation: CSVETDRGYGYTF. Filled out from reference TRBV29-1 and TRBJ1-2, the complete variable domain reads SAVISQKPSRDICQRGTSLTIQCQVDSQVTMMFWYRQQPGQSLTLIATANQGSEATYESGFVIDKFPISRPNLTFSTLTVSNMSPEDSSIYLCSVETDRGYGYTFGSGTRLTVV.

The count of this clone is one. The V gene is TRBV9, the J gene TRBJ1-1; TRBD1 matches 8 bases. This CDR3 has 17 amino acids. Germline-derived CDR1 and CDR2 are SGDLS and YYNGEE. With 3 bases clipped from V and 5 bases from J, the junction kept 15 bases outside the gene matches. The CDR3 sequence is CASSDRTGQILRTEAFF. The CDR3 DNA is TGTGCCAGCAGCGATAGGACAGGGCAAATTTTGAGGACTGAAGCTTTCTTT.